The present entry profiles one T cell receptor (beta chain) with its context. Its antigen is as yet unknown. The data derive from a study of cytomegalovirus exposure and HLA in healthy donors. At the level of the study: In an early release, HLA-typed donors contributed 80 million to 95 million unique TCR sequences.

Whole-study findings and limits: The listing of roughly 160 TCR beta chains classed them as cytomegalovirus-associated.

PCR primers comprised 60 Vbeta and 13 Jbeta primers. The data were produced by immunoSEQ multiplex PCR, yet TCRdb's version contains in-frame clones alone and is incomplete. The table has approximately 79,000 clones, more than 60% seen once. The TCR sequence derives from a man in his forties or fifties in good health and CMV-seronegative. Sequencing was done on a sample of PBMCs.

CDR3 DNA: TGTGCCAGTGGAGACCCAGGGTTGGATTCACCCCTCCACTTT. Protein: CASGDPGLDSPLHF. The V call is TRBV19, the J call TRBJ1-6; TRBD1 might be the D (5 bases). Trimming took off 8 bases at V and 8 bases at J, with 16 bases between the two ends. CDR3 length equals 14 residues. Germline CDR1 and CDR2: LNHDA and SQIVND (reference sequence).